One T cell receptor beta chain is described in this entry. Its cognate antigen is unknown. This sample's time point: patch test 1, 2 weeks after DPC sensitization. Treatment here: therapeutic diphenylcyclopropenone sensitization with weekly scalp DPC. At every patch-test visit, blood was drawn before the patch test was applied. Every donor had alopecia and was 18 to 70 years old; all were suitable for DPC. One entry per CDR3 protein, called by TCRdb with MiXCR from the RACE reads. Here the sample spans roughly 98,000 distinct CDR3 sequences, under 15% being singletons. This CDR3 is built from 14 residues. Trimming cost V 5 bases and J 2 bases; bases outside gene matches: 5. Looked up from germline, CDR1 is DFQATT and CDR2 is SNEGSKA (reference sequence). The source of the sample is a study of human T cells and chemical hapten exposure. Findings of the study overall: Because all patients had alopecia, their immune responses might differ from healthy ones. Significantly more large CDR3 similarity clusters arose among expanded TCRs than among controls.

The gene calls are TRBV20-1 and TRBJ2-7; 11 nucleotides line up with TRBD2. This TCR came from a woman in her thirties or forties with alopecia areata. Some clones in this sample may be carry-over from other donors' samples. The source material was whole blood, sampled in connection with sensitization to the hapten diphenylcyclopropenone (DPC). CDR3 bases: TGCAGTGCTTTAGCGGGAGGGTTCCCCTACGAGCAGTACTTC. Protein: CSALAGGFPYEQYF.